This TCR beta chain derives from a study of T cell responses to AZD1222 COVID-19 vaccine (TCRdb year 2021). Background on the whole study: A total of 233 trial participants underwent TCR sequencing, of whom around 210 had received two doses of AZD1222 and 26 had received two doses of the MenACWY control vaccine. Enrollment into the trials was organized by age into subgroups of 18-55, 56-69 and 70-plus years, and those subgroups contained roughly 150, 30 and 60 TCR-sequenced participants, respectively.

This clone appeared a single time. It lacks a known antigen. Nothing much larger sits one base from this clone, and base qualities are not available. Findings and caveats that apply to the study as a whole: Participants were mostly white British and included more females than males, and it was suggested by the authors that clonal diversity may have been underestimated. Conclusions about previously exposed vaccinees are limited, since just five to seven AZD1222 recipients were seropositive for SARS-CoV-2 at baseline. CD4 TCRs associated with the vaccine covered the entire spike protein, and the dominant responses were in regions 160-218 and 743-854. Reportedly, almost half of the unique spike-specific TCRs recognized epitopes lying outside the regions that are mutated in the B.1.351 and B.1.1.7 variants. After two AZD1222 doses, spike-specific TCR breadth and depth were significantly higher than at day 0 and than in MenACWY recipients. Because no day 14 peak-response samples were available, the repertoires could be characterized only after the peak T cell response. The 56-69-year group was small, and its depth increase did not reach significance, likely because of low power.

The sample's time point, from its label and the paper: baseline before first vaccination. In light of the paper, this sample's treatment or condition label describes: meningococcal conjugate vaccine given as trial control. The vaccinee samples were drawn from two UK trials, COV001 and COV002, one of which was a single-blind randomized controlled phase 2/3 trial testing AZD1222 (ChAdOx1 nCoV-19) in healthy adults. For TCRbeta chain sequencing, PBMC samples from trial participants were taken at day 0 and at day 28 after the second dose. The CDR3 regions of human TCRbeta chains were subjected to immunosequencing. The authors' analysis ran thus. TCRs in the repertoires were matched against a reference library of SARS-CoV-2-specific TCRs that had been generated with the MIRA antigen-specificity platform. Breadth was defined as the fraction of unique TCRs that were SARS-CoV-2-associated, and depth was defined as the fraction of total T cells that were SARS-CoV-2-associated. Using the MIRA data, each spike-specific TCR was assigned both to the spike region to which the TCR was reactive and to a CD4 or CD8 class. Log10-transformed breadth and depth values were compared by one-way ANOVA with Sidak's multiple comparisons tests. Here the immuneACCESS table is served through TCRdb, limited to in-frame sequences with V and J called. Missing clones are a known gap in these copies; in checked studies unresolved V genes cover under half, and the rest lacks a known reason. V and J calls and clone size are copied from that table; D and trimming were computed from the DNA. The sample table records around 180,000 clones; more than 75% of these occur just once. The top ten clonotypes cover less than 3% of the sample.

From the cysteine up to the phenylalanine, the CDR3 has a length of 15 residues. Only the CDR3 DNA is retained, 45 bases long and in frame from the first base. The germline V gene sets CDR1 to SGHTA and CDR2 to FQGNSA. Ends trimmed: V by 4 bases, J by 1 base; bases unmatched to a gene: 1. The sequence derives from an adult in good health. This specimen was peripheral blood, taken on day 0 of MenACWY control vaccination. The rearrangement combines TRBV7-2 with TRBJ2-2; 9 of the junction bases match TRBD2. CDR3 sequence: CASSSAGGNTGELFF. DNA sequence: TGTGCCAGCAGCTCAGCGGGGGGGAACACCGGGGAGCTGTTTTTT.